This TCR beta chain was captured by sequencing in a study of cytomegalovirus exposure and HLA in healthy donors. Only in-frame clones appear in the TCRdb table, and some are missing; sequencing was by immunoSEQ multiplex PCR. The table shows approximately 120,000 clones, with 89% occurring only once. The CDR3 spans 14 residues. Germline-derived CDR1 and CDR2 are SGHAT and FQNNGV. Trimming removed 5 bases from V and 6 bases from J, with 14 bases in between. The material sequenced was PBMCs. This clonotype originated in a woman in her late teens or twenties in good health and CMV-seronegative. This chain links TRBV11-2 with TRBJ1-5, with D possibly matching TRBD1 (5 bases). Here the CDR3 reads CASSHPGGGQPQHF. Written as DNA, the CDR3 is TGTGCCAGCAGCCACCCGGGCGGGGGTCAGCCCCAGCATTTT.